The clone carrying this T cell receptor (beta chain) was picked up a small number of times. The data stem from a study of T-cell memory formation after mild COVID-19. V gave up 0 bases and J gave up 6 bases, with 10 bases separating them. The CDR3 has 14 residues. The germline V gene encodes CDR1 SGHKS and CDR2 YYEKEE (reference sequence). Each CDR3 protein is one row after TCRdb ran MiXCR on the 5' RACE reads. The sample has hundreds of thousands of distinct CDR3 sequences, 20% to 25% seen once; the top ten hold approximately 8.4%. Specimen: PBMCs or a T cell subset sorted from them (not recorded which). The chain has TRBV5-5 and TRBJ2-1; tentatively, D is TRBD1 or TRBD2 (5 bases each). This TCR came from an adult woman who had mild COVID-19 (a few samples of this study predate the infection). Cell type and time point are not known. CDR3 in DNA: TGTGCCAGCAGCTTGGCGGAGAGGGGCAATGAGCAGTTCTTC. Protein product: CASSLAERGNEQFF.